This TCR beta chain was found in a study of post-analysis software for immune sequencing data. Study context: Disease trajectories encompassed relapsing-remitting, secondary progressive and progressive-relapsing multiple sclerosis. Findings and caveats of the study: Patients with multiple sclerosis recorded significantly lower normalized Chao1 diversity than controls, the study found. Strong co-clustering by F measure was seen for same-batch samples. A handful of TRBV segments occurring more often in patients than controls included TRBV5-6, TRBV5-1 and TRBV20-1.

Carried by the TCR beta cDNA libraries were unique molecular identifiers. The T cell input of roughly 1 to 11 million gave approximately 460,000 cDNA molecules. TCRdb used MiXCR to reprocess the PCR reads, holding one entry per CDR3 protein. This sample yields approximately 690,000 distinct CDR3 sequences, of which about 60% are seen a single time; over 9% belongs to the top ten. Germline V gene sequence: CDR1 MNHEY, CDR2 SMNVEV (reference sequence). The germline V and J ends were trimmed by 4 bases and 8 bases, with 14 bases remaining between them. This CDR3 spans 13 amino acids. On this clonotype itself: The antigen remains unidentified.

The source is a girl aged 2 to 9 with multiple sclerosis. Sequencing input: blood. The chain joins TRBV27 to TRBJ1-2; D gene uncertain. The CDR3 protein is CASSSEPLRGYTF. CDR3 coding DNA: TGTGCCAGCAGTTCAGAACCGCTGAGGGGCTACACCTTC.